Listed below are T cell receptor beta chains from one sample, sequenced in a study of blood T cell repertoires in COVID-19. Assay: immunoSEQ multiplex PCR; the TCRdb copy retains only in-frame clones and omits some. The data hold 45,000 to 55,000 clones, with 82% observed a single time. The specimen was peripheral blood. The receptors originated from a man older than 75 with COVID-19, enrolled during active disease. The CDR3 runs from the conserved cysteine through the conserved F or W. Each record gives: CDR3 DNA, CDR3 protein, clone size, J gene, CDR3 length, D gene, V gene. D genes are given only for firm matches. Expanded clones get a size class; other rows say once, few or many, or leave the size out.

cdr3_nt: TGTGCCAGCAGCTCCGATAAAACAGGGGGGAGAGAGACCCAGTACTTC
cdr3_aa: CASSSDKTGGRETQYF
clone_size: once
j_call: TRBJ2-5
cdr3_length: 16
d_call: TRBD1
v_call: TRBV5-4

cdr3_nt: TGTGCCAGTAGCCGGAGTGAGTTCGGGAATCAGCCCCAGCATTTT
cdr3_aa: CASSRSEFGNQPQHF
clone_size: few
j_call: TRBJ1-5
cdr3_length: 15
d_call: -
v_call: TRBV19

cdr3_nt: TGTGCCAGCAGTTTGTCCGGGACAGGGGGTCGGGAAAAACTGTTTTTT
cdr3_aa: CASSLSGTGGREKLFF
clone_size: once
j_call: TRBJ1-4
cdr3_length: 16
d_call: TRBD1
v_call: TRBV28

cdr3_nt: TGTGCCATCAGTGATTACATTTCACTGGGCGATCTCCCGAGCGGGGAGCTGTTTTTT
cdr3_aa: CAISDYISLGDLPSGELFF
clone_size: few
j_call: TRBJ2-2
cdr3_length: 19
d_call: -
v_call: TRBV10-3

cdr3_nt: TGTGCCAGTAGCGAATCCCAGACAGGGCCCTTGAATCAGCCCCAGCATTTT
cdr3_aa: CASSESQTGPLNQPQHF
clone_size: -
j_call: TRBJ1-5
cdr3_length: 17
d_call: TRBD1
v_call: TRBV19

cdr3_nt: TGTGCCAGCAGTTTACGTGGCCCCAGCTCTGGGGCCAACGTCCTGACTTTC
cdr3_aa: CASSLRGPSSGANVLTF
clone_size: -
j_call: TRBJ2-6
cdr3_length: 17
d_call: -
v_call: TRBV28

cdr3_nt: TGTGCCAGCAGCTTTGAACGGGGGGTCATGAACACTGAAGCTTTCTTT
cdr3_aa: CASSFERGVMNTEAFF
clone_size: -
j_call: TRBJ1-1
cdr3_length: 16
d_call: -
v_call: TRBV7-9

cdr3_nt: TGTGCCAGCAGTGAAGGGGCGGGGGGGCATTACAATGAGCAGTTCTTC
cdr3_aa: CASSEGAGGHYNEQFF
clone_size: -
j_call: TRBJ2-1
cdr3_length: 16
d_call: TRBD2
v_call: TRBV25-1

cdr3_nt: TGTGCCAGCAGCTTTAGCAGTGAGAACTATGGCTACACCTTC
cdr3_aa: CASSFSSENYGYTF
clone_size: -
j_call: TRBJ1-2
cdr3_length: 14
d_call: -
v_call: TRBV7-2

cdr3_nt: TGCGCCAGCAGCTTACAAGGGACAGGCACGAACACTGAAGCTTTCTTT
cdr3_aa: CASSLQGTGTNTEAFF
clone_size: -
j_call: TRBJ1-1
cdr3_length: 16
d_call: TRBD1
v_call: TRBV5-1

cdr3_nt: TGTGCCAGCAGCCCTCAGACAGGAGATACGCAGTATTTT
cdr3_aa: CASSPQTGDTQYF
clone_size: -
j_call: TRBJ2-3
cdr3_length: 13
d_call: -
v_call: TRBV7-8

cdr3_nt: TGCGCCAGCAGCTCCTCCCGACAGTTTCCCTACGAGCAGTACTTC
cdr3_aa: CASSSSRQFPYEQYF
clone_size: few
j_call: TRBJ2-7
cdr3_length: 15
d_call: -
v_call: TRBV5-1

cdr3_nt: TGTGCCAGCAAAGCCCGGGAAGGGACTTATGGCTACACCTTC
cdr3_aa: CASKAREGTYGYTF
clone_size: -
j_call: TRBJ1-2
cdr3_length: 14
d_call: -
v_call: TRBV6-6

cdr3_nt: TGTGCCAGCAGTTACCAGGCGACAGTGAACACTGAAGCTTTCTTT
cdr3_aa: CASSYQATVNTEAFF
clone_size: -
j_call: TRBJ1-1
cdr3_length: 15
d_call: -
v_call: TRBV6-5

cdr3_nt: TGTGCCAGCAGCCAAGAAGGGACAGGGGTTGGCTACACCTTC
cdr3_aa: CASSQEGTGVGYTF
clone_size: -
j_call: TRBJ1-2
cdr3_length: 14
d_call: TRBD1
v_call: TRBV14

cdr3_nt: TGTGCCAGCAGCCTGGTCTCTCAGGGATATGGCTACACCTTC
cdr3_aa: CASSLVSQGYGYTF
clone_size: -
j_call: TRBJ1-2
cdr3_length: 14
d_call: -
v_call: TRBV5-4

cdr3_nt: TGTGCCAGTAGTATATCAGGGACTGGCTCCTACGAGCAGTACTTC
cdr3_aa: CASSISGTGSYEQYF
clone_size: -
j_call: TRBJ2-7
cdr3_length: 15
d_call: -
v_call: TRBV19

cdr3_nt: TGTGCCAGCAGCCACCCAGTCGGGACAGACTCCTACGAGCAGTACTTC
cdr3_aa: CASSHPVGTDSYEQYF
clone_size: few
j_call: TRBJ2-7
cdr3_length: 16
d_call: TRBD1
v_call: TRBV3-1/TRBV3-2

cdr3_nt: TGTGCCAGCAGTTCGGGAGCGTGGGAGGATACGCAGTATTTT
cdr3_aa: CASSSGAWEDTQYF
clone_size: -
j_call: TRBJ2-3
cdr3_length: 14
d_call: -
v_call: TRBV27

cdr3_nt: TGTGCCAGCAGCACTAGCGGGGGGGCGTACAATGAGCAGTTCTTC
cdr3_aa: CASSTSGGAYNEQFF
clone_size: -
j_call: TRBJ2-1
cdr3_length: 15
d_call: TRBD2
v_call: TRBV11-3

cdr3_nt: TGTGCCAGCAGCACCGGGACTAGCGGGGCCTACGAGCAGTACTTC
cdr3_aa: CASSTGTSGAYEQYF
clone_size: -
j_call: TRBJ2-7
cdr3_length: 15
d_call: TRBD2
v_call: TRBV5-4

cdr3_nt: TGCGCCAGCAGCTTACAGGGATACTACGAGCAGTACTTC
cdr3_aa: CASSLQGYYEQYF
clone_size: -
j_call: TRBJ2-7
cdr3_length: 13
d_call: -
v_call: TRBV5-1

cdr3_nt: TGCGCCAGCAGCTTGGTGGAAGGACAGGGGGTCATGGGCACTGAAGCTTTCTTT
cdr3_aa: CASSLVEGQGVMGTEAFF
clone_size: -
j_call: TRBJ1-1
cdr3_length: 18
d_call: TRBD1
v_call: TRBV5-1

cdr3_nt: TGTGCCAGCTCTGGGACAGCATATGAAAAACTGTTTTTT
cdr3_aa: CASSGTAYEKLFF
clone_size: -
j_call: TRBJ1-4
cdr3_length: 13
d_call: TRBD1
v_call: TRBV28

cdr3_nt: TGTGCCAGCTCACCACCCAACAGCCACTCTGGGGCCAACGTCCTGACTTTC
cdr3_aa: CASSPPNSHSGANVLTF
clone_size: -
j_call: TRBJ2-6
cdr3_length: 17
d_call: -
v_call: TRBV18

cdr3_nt: TGCGCCAGCAGCACCCAGACAGGGGTTAACACTGAAGCTTTCTTT
cdr3_aa: CASSTQTGVNTEAFF
clone_size: few
j_call: TRBJ1-1
cdr3_length: 15
d_call: TRBD1
v_call: TRBV5-1

cdr3_nt: TGTGCCAGCAGCTCATTTCCGGGACAGGGAATGGTGAACACTGAAGCTTTCTTT
cdr3_aa: CASSSFPGQGMVNTEAFF
clone_size: -
j_call: TRBJ1-1
cdr3_length: 18
d_call: TRBD1
v_call: TRBV5-8

cdr3_nt: TGTGCCAGCAGTAATCGACAGAACTCTGGAAACACCATATATTTT
cdr3_aa: CASSNRQNSGNTIYF
clone_size: -
j_call: TRBJ1-3
cdr3_length: 15
d_call: -
v_call: TRBV6-6

cdr3_nt: TGTGCCAGCAGCTTACAAGCGGGAGACCAGGAGACCCAGTACTTC
cdr3_aa: CASSLQAGDQETQYF
clone_size: few
j_call: TRBJ2-5
cdr3_length: 15
d_call: TRBD2
v_call: TRBV7-9

cdr3_nt: TGTGCCAGCAGCCCGAGACAGGCCGGCAATGAGCAGTTCTTC
cdr3_aa: CASSPRQAGNEQFF
clone_size: -
j_call: TRBJ2-1
cdr3_length: 14
d_call: -
v_call: TRBV9

cdr3_nt: TGTGCCAGCAGTGCCGGGACTACCATCACAGATACGCAGTATTTT
cdr3_aa: CASSAGTTITDTQYF
clone_size: -
j_call: TRBJ2-3
cdr3_length: 15
d_call: TRBD2
v_call: TRBV9

cdr3_nt: TGTGCCAGCTCATTACCCGGACAGGGGGCCTTTGCAACTAATGAAAAACTGTTTTTT
cdr3_aa: CASSLPGQGAFATNEKLFF
clone_size: -
j_call: TRBJ1-4
cdr3_length: 19
d_call: TRBD1
v_call: TRBV7-2

cdr3_nt: TGCGCCAGCAGCCTCCCGGTCGGGACAGAGTATGGCTACACCTTC
cdr3_aa: CASSLPVGTEYGYTF
clone_size: -
j_call: TRBJ1-2
cdr3_length: 15
d_call: TRBD1
v_call: TRBV4-1

cdr3_nt: TGCGCCAGCAGTCAATCGAAACGGGAGAAAAGGGCAGATACGCAGTATTTT
cdr3_aa: CASSQSKREKRADTQYF
clone_size: -
j_call: TRBJ2-3
cdr3_length: 17
d_call: -
v_call: TRBV23-1

cdr3_nt: TGTGCCAGTAGCACCCGAACCCTACAGGGAGCGGAGACCCAGTACTTC
cdr3_aa: CASSTRTLQGAETQYF
clone_size: -
j_call: TRBJ2-5
cdr3_length: 16
d_call: -
v_call: TRBV19

cdr3_nt: TGTGCCAGCAGACGCACAGGGGGCACTGAAGCTTTCTTT
cdr3_aa: CASRRTGGTEAFF
clone_size: -
j_call: TRBJ1-1
cdr3_length: 13
d_call: TRBD1
v_call: TRBV5-5

cdr3_nt: TGTGCCAGCAGCACACCGGTCCGGGACATCAGTAGCCCCGGGGAGCTGTTTTTT
cdr3_aa: CASSTPVRDISSPGELFF
clone_size: -
j_call: TRBJ2-2
cdr3_length: 18
d_call: -
v_call: TRBV7-9

cdr3_nt: TGCGCCAGCAGCGAACAGGGTAATAGCAATCAGCCCCAGCATTTT
cdr3_aa: CASSEQGNSNQPQHF
clone_size: -
j_call: TRBJ1-5
cdr3_length: 15
d_call: -
v_call: TRBV5-1

cdr3_nt: TGTGCCAGCTCAAGGGACAGGGGAGTCGGCGAGCAGTACTTC
cdr3_aa: CASSRDRGVGEQYF
clone_size: few
j_call: TRBJ2-7
cdr3_length: 14
d_call: TRBD1
v_call: TRBV18

cdr3_nt: TGTGCCAGCAGCTCGCCGGGACAGGGCTTTTTAGTCCGCGGCTACACCTTC
cdr3_aa: CASSSPGQGFLVRGYTF
clone_size: -
j_call: TRBJ1-2
cdr3_length: 17
d_call: TRBD1
v_call: TRBV5-4

cdr3_nt: TGTGCCAGCTCACCAGGGGGGAATCAGCCCCAGCATTTT
cdr3_aa: CASSPGGNQPQHF
clone_size: -
j_call: TRBJ1-5
cdr3_length: 13
d_call: -
v_call: TRBV18

cdr3_nt: TGTGCCAGCAGCTTGCCGGGACTAGCCACGAACATTCAGTACTTC
cdr3_aa: CASSLPGLATNIQYF
clone_size: -
j_call: TRBJ2-4
cdr3_length: 15
d_call: TRBD2
v_call: TRBV5-4